This T cell receptor beta chain appears in the sequencing data of a study of T cell repertoires in cytomegalovirus infection. Study-wide context: Public TCR beta signatures indicated both CMV infection and matching HLA type.

TCRdb re-called the reads through MiXCR, storing one row per CDR3 protein. Among fewer than 550,000 distinct CDR3 sequences, about 15% were seen once, and the ten largest hold roughly a quarter. The study's findings and limits: Cumulated frequencies of public TCR beta families served to identify carriers of CMV plus the relevant HLA. Across the ex vivo response, the dominant clonotypes were HLA-C-restricted CMV-specific TCR beta clonotypes.

This clonotype has ten or more counts. Its target is unknown. This CDR3 has 17 amino acids. Germline V gene sequence: CDR1 SGHVS, CDR2 FNYEAQ. The junction had 8 bases not matched to a gene; V was cut back by 2 bases and J by 5 bases. The sample consisted of CD8+ T cells from PBMCs. The clonotype comes from a human donor in good health (CMV status not recorded). Some clones in this sample may be carry-over from other donors' samples. The chain couples TRBV7-6 to TRBJ2-5; TRBD2 matches 13 bases. For the CDR3, the DNA is TGTGCCAGCAGCTTACCGGGACTAGCGGGGCCCGGGGAGACCCAGTACTTC. Translating it yields CASSLPGLAGPGETQYF.